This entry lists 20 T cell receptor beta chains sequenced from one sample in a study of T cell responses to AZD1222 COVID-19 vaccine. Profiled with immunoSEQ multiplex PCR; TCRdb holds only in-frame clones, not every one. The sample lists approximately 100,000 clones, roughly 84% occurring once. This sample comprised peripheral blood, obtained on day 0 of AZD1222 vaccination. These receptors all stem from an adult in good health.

CDR3 DNA sequence: TGTGCCAGCAGCCAAGCGGCAGGGGGCGTGATGGGCTACACCTTC. Protein sequence: CASSQAAGGVMGYTF. The genes are TRBV3-1 (or the pseudogene TRBV3-2) and TRBJ1-2, with TRBD1 matching over 8 bases. This CDR3 has 15 residues. Losses at the gene ends were 1 base for V and 8 bases for J; bases not matched to a gene: 9. Germline CDR1 reads LGHDT; CDR2 reads YNNKEL (reference sequence).

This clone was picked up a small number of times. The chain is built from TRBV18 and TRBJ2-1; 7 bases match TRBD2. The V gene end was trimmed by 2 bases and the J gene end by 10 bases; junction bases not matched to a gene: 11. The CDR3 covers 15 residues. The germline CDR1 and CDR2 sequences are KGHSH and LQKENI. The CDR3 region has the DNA TGTGCCAGCTCACCAAGACTAGCCAGCGGGGAGGAGCAGTTCTTC. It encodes CASSPRLASGEEQFF. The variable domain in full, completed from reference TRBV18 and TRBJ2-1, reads NAGVMQNPRHLVRRRGQEARLRCSPMKGHSHVYWYRQLPEEGLKFMVYLQKENIIDESGMPKERFSAEFPKEGPSILRIQQVVRGDSAAYFCASSPRLASGEEQFFGPGTRLTVL.

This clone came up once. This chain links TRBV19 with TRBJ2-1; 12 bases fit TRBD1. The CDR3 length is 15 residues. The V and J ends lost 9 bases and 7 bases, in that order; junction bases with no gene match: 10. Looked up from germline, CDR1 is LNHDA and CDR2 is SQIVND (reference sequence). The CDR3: CASRYPGQGANEQFF. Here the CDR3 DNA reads TGTGCCAGCCGATACCCGGGACAGGGGGCGAATGAGCAGTTCTTC. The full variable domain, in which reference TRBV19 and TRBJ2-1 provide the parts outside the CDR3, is DGGITQSPKYLFRKEGQNVTLSCEQNLNHDAMYWYRQDPGQGLRLIYYSQIVNDFQKGDIAEGYSVSREKKESFPLTVTSAQKNPTAFYLCASRYPGQGANEQFFGPGTRLTVL.

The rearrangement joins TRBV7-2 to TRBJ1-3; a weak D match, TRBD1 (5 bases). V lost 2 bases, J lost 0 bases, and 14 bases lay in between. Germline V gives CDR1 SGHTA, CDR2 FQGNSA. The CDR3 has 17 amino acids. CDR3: CASSLWRGPSSGNTIYF. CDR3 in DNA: TGTGCCAGCAGCTTATGGAGGGGCCCCTCCTCTGGAAACACCATATATTTT.

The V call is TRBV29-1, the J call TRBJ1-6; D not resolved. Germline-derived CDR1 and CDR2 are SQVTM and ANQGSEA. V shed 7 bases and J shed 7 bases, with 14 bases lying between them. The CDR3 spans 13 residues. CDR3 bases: TGCAGCGCCGGGGATGGAGGGAATTCACCCCTCCACTTT. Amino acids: CSAGDGGNSPLHF.

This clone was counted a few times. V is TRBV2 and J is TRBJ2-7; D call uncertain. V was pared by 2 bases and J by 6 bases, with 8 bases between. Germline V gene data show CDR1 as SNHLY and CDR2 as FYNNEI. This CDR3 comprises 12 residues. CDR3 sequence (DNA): TGTGCCAGCAGTGAATCAGGTGGCGAGCAGTACTTC. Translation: CASSESGGEQYF.

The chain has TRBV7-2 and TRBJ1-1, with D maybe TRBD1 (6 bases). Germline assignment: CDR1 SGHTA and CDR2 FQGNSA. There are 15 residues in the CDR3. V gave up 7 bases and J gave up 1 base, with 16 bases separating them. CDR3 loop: CASNFPATGNTEAFF. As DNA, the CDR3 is TGTGCCAGCAATTTTCCGGCGACAGGGAACACTGAAGCTTTCTTT.

The CDR3 region is CASSQGGHEQYV. CDR3 in DNA: TGTGCCAGCAGCCAAGGAGGGCACGAGCAGTACGTC. The chain combines TRBV3-1 (or the pseudogene TRBV3-2) with TRBJ2-7; the D gene is possibly TRBD2 (5 bases). Germline lookup yields CDR1 LGHDT and CDR2 YNNKEL (reference sequence). V gave up 1 base and J gave up 5 bases, with 6 bases separating them. The CDR3 runs 12 residues.

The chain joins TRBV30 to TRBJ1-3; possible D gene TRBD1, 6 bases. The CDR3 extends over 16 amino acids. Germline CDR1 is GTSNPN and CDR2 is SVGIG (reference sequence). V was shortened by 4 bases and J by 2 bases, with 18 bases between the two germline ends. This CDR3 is CAWTTGGGLAGNTIYF. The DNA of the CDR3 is TGTGCCTGGACCACCGGGGGGGGCCTAGCTGGAAACACCATATATTTT.

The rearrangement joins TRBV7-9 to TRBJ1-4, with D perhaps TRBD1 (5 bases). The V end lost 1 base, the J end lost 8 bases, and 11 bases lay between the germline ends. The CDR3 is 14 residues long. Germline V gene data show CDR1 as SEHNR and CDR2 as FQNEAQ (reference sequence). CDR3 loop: CASSLVGTGEKLFF. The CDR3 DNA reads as TGTGCCAGCAGCTTAGTAGGGACTGGAGAAAAACTGTTTTTT.

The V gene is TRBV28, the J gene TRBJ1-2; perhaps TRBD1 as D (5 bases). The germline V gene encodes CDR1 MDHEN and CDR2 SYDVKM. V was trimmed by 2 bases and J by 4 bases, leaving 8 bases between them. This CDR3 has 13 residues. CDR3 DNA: TGTGCCAGCAGTTTAGGGGACGGCTATGGCTACACCTTC. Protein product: CASSLGDGYGYTF.

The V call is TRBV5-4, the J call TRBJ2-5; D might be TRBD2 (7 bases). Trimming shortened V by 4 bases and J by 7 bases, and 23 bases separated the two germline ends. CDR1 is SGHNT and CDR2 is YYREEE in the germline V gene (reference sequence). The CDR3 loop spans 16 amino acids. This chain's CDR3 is CASSHGGDTRGGTQYF. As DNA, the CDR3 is TGTGCCAGCAGCCATGGGGGGGACACCCGAGGCGGGACCCAGTACTTC.

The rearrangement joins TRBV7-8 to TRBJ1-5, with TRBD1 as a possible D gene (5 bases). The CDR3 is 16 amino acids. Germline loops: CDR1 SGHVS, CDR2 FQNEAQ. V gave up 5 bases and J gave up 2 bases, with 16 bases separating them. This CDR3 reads CASSMGPTIGNQPQHF. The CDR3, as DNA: TGTGCCAGCAGCATGGGACCGACCATTGGCAATCAGCCCCAGCATTTT.

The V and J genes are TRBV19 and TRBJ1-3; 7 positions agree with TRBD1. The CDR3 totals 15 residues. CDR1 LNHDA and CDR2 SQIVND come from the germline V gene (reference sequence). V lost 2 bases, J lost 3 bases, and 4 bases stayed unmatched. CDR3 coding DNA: TGTGCCAGTAGTATACGACAGGGCCTTGGAAACACCATATATTTT. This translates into CASSIRQGLGNTIYF. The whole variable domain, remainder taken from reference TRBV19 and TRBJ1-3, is DGGITQSPKYLFRKEGQNVTLSCEQNLNHDAMYWYRQDPGQGLRLIYYSQIVNDFQKGDIAEGYSVSREKKESFPLTVTSAQKNPTAFYLCASSIRQGLGNTIYFGEGSWLTVV.

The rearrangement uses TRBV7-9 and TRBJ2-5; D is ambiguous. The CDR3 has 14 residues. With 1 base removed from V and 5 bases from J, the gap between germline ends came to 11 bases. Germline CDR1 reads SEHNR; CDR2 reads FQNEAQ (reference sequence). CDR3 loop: CASSLGVGGETQYF. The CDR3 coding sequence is TGTGCCAGCAGCTTAGGAGTAGGTGGGGAGACCCAGTACTTC.

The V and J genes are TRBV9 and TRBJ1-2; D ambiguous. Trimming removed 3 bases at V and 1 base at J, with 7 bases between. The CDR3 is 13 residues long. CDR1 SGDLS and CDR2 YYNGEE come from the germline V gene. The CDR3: CASSEDNNYGYTF. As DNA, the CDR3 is TGTGCCAGCAGCGAAGACAATAACTATGGCTACACCTTC.

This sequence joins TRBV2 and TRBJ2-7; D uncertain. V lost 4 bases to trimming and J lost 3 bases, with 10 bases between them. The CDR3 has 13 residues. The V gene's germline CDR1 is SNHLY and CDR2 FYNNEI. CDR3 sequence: CASSADGIYEQYF. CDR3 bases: TGTGCCAGCAGTGCGGACGGCATCTACGAGCAGTACTTC.

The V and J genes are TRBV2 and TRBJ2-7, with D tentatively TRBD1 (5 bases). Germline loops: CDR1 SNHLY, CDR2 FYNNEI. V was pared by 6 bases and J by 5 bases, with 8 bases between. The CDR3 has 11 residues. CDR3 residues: CASRVGDEQYF. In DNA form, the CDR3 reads TGTGCCAGCAGGGTAGGGGACGAGCAGTACTTC.

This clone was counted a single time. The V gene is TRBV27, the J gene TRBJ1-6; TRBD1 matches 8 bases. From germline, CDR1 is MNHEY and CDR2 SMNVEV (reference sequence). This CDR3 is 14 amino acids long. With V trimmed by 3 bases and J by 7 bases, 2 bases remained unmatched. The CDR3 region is CASSLTGENSPLHF. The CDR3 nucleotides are TGTGCCAGCAGTTTGACAGGGGAAAATTCACCCCTCCACTTT.

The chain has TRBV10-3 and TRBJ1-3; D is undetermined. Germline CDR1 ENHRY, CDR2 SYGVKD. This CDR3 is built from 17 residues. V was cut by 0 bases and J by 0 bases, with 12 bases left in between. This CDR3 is CAISESKWADSGNTIYF. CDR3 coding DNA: TGTGCCATCAGTGAGTCGAAATGGGCCGACTCTGGAAACACCATATATTTT.